This record concerns one T cell receptor (beta chain) sequence. Its antigen is undetermined. The sample comes from a study of radiotherapy plus CTLA-4 blockade in lung cancer. Study in general: Of the patients, 15% to 20% showed objective responses and roughly 30% attained disease control.

Chemo-refractory metastatic non-small-cell lung cancer patients underwent focal radiation alongside CTLA-4 blockade with ipilimumab. The CDR3 sequence is 12 residues long. Per the germline V gene, CDR1 is SNHLY and CDR2 is FYNNEI. V lost 7 bases to trimming and J lost 6 bases, with 12 bases between them. Sequenced by immunoSEQ multiplex PCR; TCRdb stores in-frame clones only, minus some. The sample records approximately 94,000 clones, roughly four fifths being singletons. General study results and limits: The authors reported that early blood T cell clone dynamics, with interferon-beta, best predicted response. There was expansion of tumor-derived TCR clones in blood after radiotherapy plus ipilimumab.

The chain recombines TRBV2 with TRBJ1-2; D gene unclear. The material sequenced was peripheral blood, taken from a patient treated with radiotherapy plus ipilimumab. The receptor was derived from a human donor with non-small cell lung cancer that progressed on radiotherapy plus ipilimumab. The CDR3 DNA sequence: TGTGCCAGCACTTCGGGGAGCGATGGCTACACCTTC. Protein product: CASTSGSDGYTF.